This T cell receptor beta chain was sequenced for a study of T cell repertoires in cytomegalovirus infection. To note about this clonotype: Antigen unknown.

TCRdb reanalysed the reads using MiXCR and keeps one entry per CDR3 protein. The sample holds around 100,000 distinct CDR3 sequences, roughly two fifths seen once. Trimming shortened V by 5 bases and J by 2 bases, and 14 bases separated the two germline ends. The CDR3 has 14 amino acids. From germline, CDR1 is SGHRS and CDR2 YFSETQ. Material: CD8+ T cells from cultured PBMCs, obtained from culture after CMV antigen stimulation. The clonotype was recovered from a human donor in good health (CMV status not recorded). Some clones in this sample may be carry-over from other donors' samples. The rearrangement links TRBV5-1 to TRBJ2-7, with D hard to call. The CDR3 region has the DNA TGCGCCAGCAGTTTTACGGACGGACCCTACGAGCAGTACTTC. Protein product: CASSFTDGPYEQYF.